The rows below give T cell receptor beta chains drawn from one sample of a study of shared clonotypes between healthy human individuals. Sequencing used immunoSEQ multiplex PCR; TCRdb keeps in-frame clones, though not all of them. The repertoire holds approximately 1,000,000 clones, with about 80% as singletons. Sequencing was done on a sample of memory CD4+ T cells from PBMCs. These receptors originate from a man between 18 and 35 years old in good health. Some clones in this sample may be carry-over from other donors' samples. CDR3s include the opening cysteine and the closing phenylalanine or tryptophan. The D gene is left open where the match is weak. A clone size is listed for some rows: how often the clone was seen (once, few, many), or a class if it is expanded.

v_gene	abundance	j_gene	d_gene	CDR3aa	CDR3nt
TRBV4-1	-	TRBJ1-1	-	CASSQDAPGQKLNTEAFF	TGCGCCAGCAGCCAAGATGCGCCTGGGCAGAAGTTGAACACTGAAGCTTTCTTT
TRBV7-8	few	TRBJ1-1	-	CASSLARKNTEAFF	TGTGCCAGCAGCTTAGCTCGGAAAAACACTGAAGCTTTCTTT
TRBV6-1	few	TRBJ2-5	TRBD1	CASSDRDRGRGETQYF	TGTGCCAGCAGTGACCGGGACAGGGGGCGCGGTGAGACCCAGTACTTC
TRBV28	few	TRBJ1-5	TRBD1	CASRGQFNQPQHF	TGTGCCAGCAGGGGACAGTTCAATCAGCCCCAGCATTTT
TRBV6-5	-	TRBJ2-2	-	CASSQNLRELFF	TGTGCCAGCAGTCAAAACCTCAGGGAGCTGTTTTTT
TRBV5-8	once	TRBJ2-2	TRBD1	CASSLWQGADTGELFF	TGTGCCAGCAGCTTGTGGCAGGGGGCCGACACCGGGGAGCTGTTTTTT
TRBV4-3	-	TRBJ1-5	-	CASSQDTRGVGSNQPQHF	TGCGCCAGCAGCCAAGATACCCGGGGCGTAGGGAGCAATCAGCCCCAGCATTTT
TRBV11-2	-	TRBJ2-3	-	CASSFDRRHGTQYF	TGTGCCAGCAGCTTTGACAGGCGACACGGTACGCAGTATTTT
TRBV9	-	TRBJ2-2	-	CASSATGYGTGELFF	TGTGCCAGCAGCGCCACAGGGTATGGGACCGGGGAGCTGTTTTTT
TRBV18	once	TRBJ2-7	TRBD1	CASSPWTGGSSYEQYF	TGTGCCAGCTCACCATGGACAGGGGGTTCCTCCTACGAGCAGTACTTC
TRBV7-2	few	TRBJ1-3	-	CASSLSGSGNTIYF	TGTGCCAGCAGCTTATCCGGGAGTGGAAACACCATATATTTT
TRBV7-2	-	TRBJ2-3	-	CASSLARAIDTQYF	TGTGCCAGCAGCTTAGCCCGGGCCATAGATACGCAGTATTTT
TRBV10-3	-	TRBJ2-3	-	CAIRANTDTQYF	TGTGCCATCAGGGCGAACACAGATACGCAGTATTTT
TRBV5-4	-	TRBJ1-2	-	CASNRDGNYGYTF	TGTGCCAGTAACCGGGACGGGAACTATGGCTACACCTTC
TRBV6-5	-	TRBJ1-6	-	CASKEASNSPLHF	TGTGCCAGCAAAGAGGCGTCCAATTCACCCCTCCACTTT
TRBV5-4	-	TRBJ1-2	-	CASSPGVRRGYTF	TGTGCCAGCAGCCCAGGGGTGAGGAGGGGCTACACCTTC
TRBV27	-	TRBJ1-2	-	CASSLSAWEGPSVYTF	TGTGCCAGCAGTTTATCGGCGTGGGAGGGCCCTTCGGTCTACACCTTC
TRBV15	-	TRBJ1-1	-	CATTYNPRTEAFF	TGTGCCACCACTTATAACCCTCGCACTGAAGCTTTCTTT
TRBV29-1	-	TRBJ2-2	TRBD2	CSVKPGLPTGELFF	TGCAGCGTTAAACCGGGACTACCAACCGGGGAGCTGTTTTTT
TRBV25-1	-	TRBJ1-6	TRBD1	CASSAGQGFNSPLHF	TGTGCCAGCAGTGCCGGACAGGGGTTTAATTCACCCCTCCACTTT
TRBV4-2	-	TRBJ2-4	TRBD1	CASSQDERTGAKNIQYF	TGTGCCAGCAGCCAAGATGAACGGACAGGCGCCAAAAACATTCAGTACTTC
TRBV5-5	once	TRBJ1-2	-	CASSLAWDTNYGYTF	TGTGCCAGCAGCTTGGCCTGGGATACTAACTATGGCTACACCTTC
TRBV27	-	TRBJ1-1	-	CASSLFSGYGEAFF	TGTGCCAGCAGTCTTTTCTCCGGGTACGGTGAAGCTTTCTTT
TRBV6-1	many	TRBJ2-1	-	CASRELSSYNEQFF	TGTGCCAGCAGGGAACTGAGCTCCTACAATGAGCAGTTCTTC
TRBV29-1	-	TRBJ1-3	-	CSVGSVGGNTIYF	TGCAGCGTTGGCAGCGTAGGTGGAAACACCATATATTTT
TRBV10-1	-	TRBJ2-7	-	CANNNSYEQYF	TGCGCCAACAACAACTCCTACGAGCAGTACTTC
TRBV30	-	TRBJ2-2	-	CAWSRTPTGELFF	TGTGCCTGGAGCAGGACACCCACCGGGGAGCTGTTTTTT
TRBV27	-	TRBJ2-7	-	CATKGSTYEQYF	TGTGCCACCAAGGGCAGTACCTACGAGCAGTACTTC
TRBV28	-	TRBJ2-5	-	CASSSNIETQYF	TGTGCCAGCAGTTCAAATATCGAGACCCAGTACTTC
TRBV9	-	TRBJ2-7	TRBD1	CASSVKNRGRYEQYF	TGTGCCAGCAGCGTAAAGAACAGGGGGCGCTACGAGCAGTACTTC
TRBV5-1	-	TRBJ2-2	-	CASSFGYSPGELFF	TGCGCCAGCAGCTTCGGTTATTCTCCCGGGGAGCTGTTTTTT
TRBV9	-	TRBJ2-3	-	CASSPEAGGDTQYF	TGTGCCAGCAGCCCCGAGGCAGGGGGGGATACGCAGTATTTT
TRBV6-5	-	TRBJ2-7	-	CASKGGDEQYF	TGTGCCAGCAAAGGGGGGGACGAGCAGTACTTC
TRBV11-2	few	TRBJ2-4	-	CASSFFPAPGQLKNIQYF	TGTGCCAGCAGCTTTTTTCCAGCTCCCGGACAGCTAAAAAACATTCAGTACTTC
TRBV7-9	-	TRBJ1-1	-	CASSLGAGENTEAFF	TGTGCCAGCAGCTTAGGGGCAGGTGAGAACACTGAAGCTTTCTTT
TRBV4-2	few	TRBJ2-3	-	CASSQDVRGRGDTQYF	TGTGCCAGCAGCCAAGATGTCAGGGGAAGGGGGGATACGCAGTATTTT
TRBV5-4	-	TRBJ1-4	-	CASSLASGREDEKLFF	TGTGCCAGCAGCTTGGCGTCTGGCAGGGAGGATGAAAAACTGTTTTTT
TRBV5-6	-	TRBJ2-1	-	CASSPDWLGNEQFF	TGTGCCAGCAGCCCGGACTGGCTCGGCAATGAGCAGTTCTTC
TRBV29-1	-	TRBJ2-3	-	CSVEEGRGLGPDTQYF	TGCAGCGTTGAAGAAGGGAGGGGGCTAGGTCCAGATACGCAGTATTTT
TRBV14	-	TRBJ1-3	-	CASSLPTSGNTIYF	TGTGCCAGCAGCCTACCTACCTCTGGAAACACCATATATTTT
TRBV5-1	-	TRBJ2-7	-	CASSVTDQGYEQYF	TGCGCCAGCAGTGTGACGGACCAGGGGTACGAGCAGTACTTC
TRBV5-4	-	TRBJ2-1	-	CASSLFINEQFF	TGTGCCAGCAGCTTGTTTATCAATGAGCAGTTCTTC
TRBV5-1	-	TRBJ2-3	-	CASSLSGSTDTQYF	TGCGCCAGCAGCTTGAGCGGAAGCACAGATACGCAGTATTTT
TRBV5-4	-	TRBJ1-2	TRBD1	CASTGTGNGYTF	TGTGCCAGCACTGGGACAGGCAATGGCTACACCTTC
TRBV28	few	TRBJ2-3	-	CASSLGQPDTQYF	TGTGCCAGCAGTTTAGGACAGCCAGATACGCAGTATTTT
TRBV28	-	TRBJ2-5	-	CASSFSETQYF	TGTGCCAGCAGTTTTAGTGAGACCCAGTACTTC
TRBV14	-	TRBJ2-3	TRBD1	CASTRQGTDTQYF	TGTGCCAGCACCCGACAGGGTACAGATACGCAGTATTTT
TRBV11-3	-	TRBJ2-5	-	CASSLVPRPDQETQYF	TGTGCCAGCAGCTTAGTTCCGCGACCGGACCAAGAGACCCAGTACTTC
TRBV29-1	-	TRBJ1-4	TRBD1	CSVADRATNEKLFF	TGCAGCGTAGCTGACAGGGCAACTAATGAAAAACTGTTTTTT
TRBV7-9	few	TRBJ2-1	TRBD2	CASSLVGGRTQEYNEQFF	TGTGCCAGCAGCTTAGTCGGCGGGAGGACCCAAGAATACAATGAGCAGTTCTTC
TRBV18	-	TRBJ1-5	-	CASSQRDGVNQPQHF	TGTGCCAGCTCACAAAGGGACGGCGTAAATCAGCCCCAGCATTTT
TRBV28	-	TRBJ1-2	TRBD1	CASSPRDRGPGGYTF	TGTGCCAGCAGCCCCAGGGACAGGGGGCCGGGGGGCTACACCTTC
TRBV5-3	few	TRBJ2-3	TRBD2	CARSSKASGPRVGDTQYF	TGTGCCAGAAGCTCGAAGGCTAGCGGCCCCCGGGTAGGAGATACGCAGTATTTT
TRBV15	-	TRBJ2-2	-	CATSPLQFPGELFF	TGTGCCACCAGCCCCTTACAGTTCCCCGGGGAGCTGTTTTTT
TRBV7-7	-	TRBJ2-2	-	CASSPLVGELFF	TGTGCCAGCAGCCCCCTGGTCGGGGAGCTGTTTTTT
TRBV7-8	-	TRBJ1-3	-	CASSPTVVYRSGNTIYF	TGTGCCAGCAGCCCGACTGTCGTGTACCGCTCTGGAAACACCATATATTTT
TRBV5-1	-	TRBJ1-1	-	CASSISGGPYEAFF	TGCGCCAGCAGTATCTCAGGAGGACCATATGAAGCTTTCTTT
TRBV5-1	-	TRBJ2-5	TRBD2	CASSPGLAGDQETQYF	TGCGCCAGCAGCCCGGGACTAGCGGGGGACCAAGAGACCCAGTACTTC
TRBV28	-	TRBJ1-4	-	CASSSGAEGSEKLFF	TGTGCCAGCAGTTCCGGGGCAGAGGGGAGTGAAAAACTGTTTTTT
TRBV4-2	-	TRBJ1-2	-	CASSRARGALNYGYTF	TGTGCCAGCAGCCGGGCCCGGGGGGCCCTCAACTATGGCTACACCTTC